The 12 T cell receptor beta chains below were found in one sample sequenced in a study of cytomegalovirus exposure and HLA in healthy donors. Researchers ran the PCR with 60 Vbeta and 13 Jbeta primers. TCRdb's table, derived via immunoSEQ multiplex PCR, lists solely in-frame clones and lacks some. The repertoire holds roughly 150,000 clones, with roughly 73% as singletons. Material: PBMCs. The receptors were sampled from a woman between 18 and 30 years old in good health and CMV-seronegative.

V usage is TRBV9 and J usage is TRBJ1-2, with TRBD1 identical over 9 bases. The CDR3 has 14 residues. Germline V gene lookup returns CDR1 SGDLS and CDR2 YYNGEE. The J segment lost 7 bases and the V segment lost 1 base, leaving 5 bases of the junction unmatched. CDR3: CASSVTGGAGGYTF. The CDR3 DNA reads TGTGCCAGCAGCGTAACAGGGGGCGCAGGTGGCTACACCTTC. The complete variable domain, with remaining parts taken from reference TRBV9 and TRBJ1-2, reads DSGVTQTPKHLITATGQRVTLRCSPRSGDLSVYWYQQSLDQGLQFLIQYYNGEERAKGNILERFSAQQFPDLHSELNLSSLELGDSALYFCASSVTGGAGGYTFGSGTRLTVV.

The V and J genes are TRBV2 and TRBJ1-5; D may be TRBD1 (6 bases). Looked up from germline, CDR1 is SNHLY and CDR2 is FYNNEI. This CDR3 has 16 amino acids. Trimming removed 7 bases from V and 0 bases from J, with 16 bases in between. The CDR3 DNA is TGTGCCAGCACCGGAGACAGGAAAATTAGCAATCAGCCCCAGCATTTT. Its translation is CASTGDRKISNQPQHF.

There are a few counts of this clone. The CDR3 nucleotides read TGTGCCAGAATTCAGGACACAGATACGCAGTATTTT. It codes for CARIQDTDTQYF. The V call is TRBV5-3, the J call TRBJ2-3; D gene ambiguous. TRBV5-3 is classed as an ORF, of uncertain function. The CDR3 contains 12 residues. V lost 6 bases, J lost 2 bases, and 7 bases lay in between.

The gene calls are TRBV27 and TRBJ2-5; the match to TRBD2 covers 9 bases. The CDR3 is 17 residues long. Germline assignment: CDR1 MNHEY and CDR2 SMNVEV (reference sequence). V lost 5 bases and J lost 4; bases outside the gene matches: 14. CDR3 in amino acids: CASSLVAGGPQRETQYF. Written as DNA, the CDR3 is TGTGCCAGCAGTCTCGTCGCGGGAGGGCCGCAGCGAGAGACCCAGTACTTC.

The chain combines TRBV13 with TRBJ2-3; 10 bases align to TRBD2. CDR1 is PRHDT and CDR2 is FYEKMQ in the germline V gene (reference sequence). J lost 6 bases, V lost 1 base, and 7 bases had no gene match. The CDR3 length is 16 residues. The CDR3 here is CASSLEEERGGDTQYF. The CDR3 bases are TGTGCCAGCAGCTTAGAGGAAGAGCGGGGGGGGGATACGCAGTATTTT.

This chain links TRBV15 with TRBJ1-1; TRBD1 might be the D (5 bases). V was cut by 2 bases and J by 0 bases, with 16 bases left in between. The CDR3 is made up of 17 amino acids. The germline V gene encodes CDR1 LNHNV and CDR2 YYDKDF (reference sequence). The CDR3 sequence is CATSRLAAGIMNTEAFF. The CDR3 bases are TGTGCCACCAGCAGACTCGCGGCAGGGATCATGAACACTGAAGCTTTCTTT.

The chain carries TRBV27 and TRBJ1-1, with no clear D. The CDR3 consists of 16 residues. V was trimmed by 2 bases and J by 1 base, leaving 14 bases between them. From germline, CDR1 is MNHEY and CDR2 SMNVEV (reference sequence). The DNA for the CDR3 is TGTGCCAGCAGTTTAAGGTCCCAGGCAACGAACACTGAAGCTTTCTTT. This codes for CASSLRSQATNTEAFF.

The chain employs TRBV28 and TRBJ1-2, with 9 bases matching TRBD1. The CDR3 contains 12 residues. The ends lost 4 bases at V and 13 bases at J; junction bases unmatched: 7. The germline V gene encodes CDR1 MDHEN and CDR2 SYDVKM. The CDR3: CASSSTGGEGTF. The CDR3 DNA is TGTGCCAGCAGTTCGACAGGGGGAGAGGGCACCTTC.

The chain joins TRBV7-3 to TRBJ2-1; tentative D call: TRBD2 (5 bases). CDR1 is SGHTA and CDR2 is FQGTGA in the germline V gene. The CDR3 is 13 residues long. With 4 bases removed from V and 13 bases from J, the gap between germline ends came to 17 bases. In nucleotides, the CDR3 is TGTGCCAGCAGCTCCCGAGAGGGCGGCCGCCAGTTCTTC. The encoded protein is CASSSREGGRQFF.

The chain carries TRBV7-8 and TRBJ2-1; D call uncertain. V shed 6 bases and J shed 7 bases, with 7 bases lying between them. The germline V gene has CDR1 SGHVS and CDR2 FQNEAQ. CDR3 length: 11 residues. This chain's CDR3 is CASSPTNEQFF. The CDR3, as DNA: TGTGCCAGCAGTCCAACTAATGAGCAGTTCTTC.

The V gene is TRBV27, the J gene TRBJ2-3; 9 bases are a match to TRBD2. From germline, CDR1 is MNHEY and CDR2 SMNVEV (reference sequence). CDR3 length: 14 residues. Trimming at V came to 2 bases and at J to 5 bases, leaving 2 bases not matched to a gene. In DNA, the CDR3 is TGTGCCAGCAGTTTAGCGGGGGGGAGAGATACGCAGTATTTT. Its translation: CASSLAGGRDTQYF.

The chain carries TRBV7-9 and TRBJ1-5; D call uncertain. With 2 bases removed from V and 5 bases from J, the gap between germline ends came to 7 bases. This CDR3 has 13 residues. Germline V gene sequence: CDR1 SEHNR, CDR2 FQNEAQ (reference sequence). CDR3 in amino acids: CASSLSGYQPQHF. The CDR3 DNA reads TGTGCCAGCAGCTTATCCGGGTATCAGCCCCAGCATTTT.